Shown below are 25 T cell receptor beta chains from a single sample sequenced in a study of blood T cell repertoires in COVID-19. Sequencing used immunoSEQ multiplex PCR; TCRdb keeps in-frame clones, though not all of them. The repertoire has roughly 130,000 clones, around 84% of them found once; the top ten carry approximately 3.5%. Sequenced input: PBMCs or T cells enriched from blood (not recorded which). The receptors stem from a woman between 25 and 40 years old who had recovered from COVID-19.

Turning to this clone: Other DNA variants within this sample encode the same CDR3. V and J are TRBV7-2 and TRBJ1-2; 11 nucleotides line up with TRBD1. The CDR3 covers 16 residues. Germline trimming cut 2 bases from V and 1 base from J; bases unmatched to any gene: 3. Germline V gene lookup returns CDR1 SGHTA and CDR2 FQGNSA. In DNA form, the CDR3 reads TGTGCCAGCAGCTTAAGGGGACAGGGGGTTAACTATGGCTACACCTTC. Its translation: CASSLRGQGVNYGYTF. Full variable domain (outside the CDR3, taken from reference TRBV7-2 and TRBJ1-2): GAGVSQSPSNKVTEKGKDVELRCDPISGHTALYWYRQSLGQGLEFLIYFQGNSAPDKSGLPSDRFSAERTGGSVSTLTIQRTQQEDSAVYLCASSLRGQGVNYGYTFGSGTRLTVV.

V is TRBV20-1 and J is TRBJ2-7; D remains ambiguous. The germline CDR1 and CDR2 sequences are DFQATT and SNEGSKA (reference sequence). This CDR3 is built from 11 residues. Trimming took 6 bases from V and 6 from J, leaving 12 bases between them. The CDR3 region has the DNA TGCAGTGCGGCCGCTGGCGGCGAGCAGTACTTC. It translates to CSAAAGGEQYF.

This chain links TRBV7-2 with TRBJ2-1; D might be TRBD1 (6 bases). CDR3 length equals 14 residues. Germline CDR1 SGHTA, CDR2 FQGNSA. The germline V and J ends were trimmed by 8 bases and 0 bases, with 11 bases remaining between them. As DNA, the CDR3 is TGTGCCAGCGACAGGAGGAGCTCCTACAATGAGCAGTTCTTC. It is translated as CASDRRSSYNEQFF.

This chain uses TRBV6-5 with TRBJ2-7, with D tentatively TRBD2 (6 bases). V gave up 2 bases and J gave up 3 bases, with 11 bases separating them. The CDR3 is made up of 14 amino acids. The V gene's germline CDR1 is MNHEY and CDR2 SVGAGI. This CDR3 is CASSYRPTSYEQYF. The CDR3 coding sequence is TGTGCCAGCAGTTACCGCCCGACTAGCTACGAGCAGTACTTC.

The rearrangement links TRBV5-1 to TRBJ1-1, with 7 bases that match TRBD1. The CDR3 covers 14 residues. Germline V gene sequence: CDR1 SGHRS, CDR2 YFSETQ. The J segment lost 1 base and the V segment lost 4 bases, leaving 4 bases of the junction unmatched. CDR3 nucleotide sequence: TGCGCCAGCAGCGGGGGACAGTCGAACACTGAAGCTTTCTTT. Its protein is CASSGGQSNTEAFF.

The gene calls are TRBV5-1 and TRBJ2-1, with D perhaps TRBD1 (6 bases). Germline loops: CDR1 SGHRS, CDR2 YFSETQ. V was trimmed by 2 bases and J by 0 bases, leaving 9 bases between them. This CDR3 is built from 15 residues. The CDR3 loop is CASSLGQNSYNEQFF. In nucleotides, the CDR3 is TGCGCCAGCAGCTTAGGACAGAACTCCTACAATGAGCAGTTCTTC.

The chain uses TRBV15 and TRBJ2-3, with 9 bases aligning to TRBD2. This CDR3 is built from 16 residues. Germline loops: CDR1 LNHNV, CDR2 YYDKDF (reference sequence). V was pared by 0 bases and J by 2 bases, with 3 bases of the junction left unmatched. As DNA, the CDR3 is TGTGCCACCAGCAGAGATCCTAGCGGGACCACAGATACGCAGTATTTT. Translated: CATSRDPSGTTDTQYF.

In its sample, this clone was seen a few times. The V and J genes are TRBV29-1 and TRBJ2-7, with no clear D. V gave up 6 bases and J gave up 3 bases, with 21 bases separating them. Germline CDR1 SQVTM, CDR2 ANQGSEA. The CDR3 consists of 15 residues. CDR3 residues: CSVQGTADPNYEQYF. CDR3 DNA sequence: TGCAGCGTCCAAGGAACAGCCGACCCGAACTACGAGCAGTACTTC.

Note on this clone: The same CDR3 also results from other DNA sequences found in this sample. The rearrangement uses TRBV7-3 and TRBJ2-1; 12 bases are shared with TRBD2. CDR1 and CDR2 (germline): SGHTA, FQGTGA. V lost 2 bases to trimming and J lost 8 bases; unmatched junction nucleotides: 1. This CDR3 region has 14 residues. The CDR3 is CASSLLAGGHEQFF. CDR3 in DNA: TGTGCCAGCAGCTTACTAGCGGGGGGGCATGAGCAGTTCTTC.

V is TRBV5-4 and J is TRBJ2-3, with 9 bases aligning to TRBD1. V trimming: 4 bases; J trimming: 3 bases; junction bases outside the gene matches: 6. Looked up from germline, CDR1 is SGHNT and CDR2 is YYREEE (reference sequence). The CDR3 is 15 residues long. Here the CDR3 reads CASSPGTGRTDTQYF. DNA of the CDR3: TGTGCCAGCAGCCCAGGGACAGGGAGGACAGATACGCAGTATTTT.

J is TRBJ1-1 and V is TRBV6-4; 7 bases fit TRBD1. The CDR3 extends over 17 amino acids. Germline V gene data show CDR1 as MRHNA and CDR2 as SNTAGT. The V gene end was trimmed by 2 bases and the J gene end by 0 bases; junction bases not matched to a gene: 9. DNA for the CDR3: TGTGCCAGCAGTGACCCAGGGGGGCCCTTCATGAACACTGAAGCTTTCTTT. Translated: CASSDPGGPFMNTEAFF.

This chain connects TRBV9 to TRBJ2-1; D perhaps matches TRBD1 (5 bases). Trimming stripped 3 bases from V and 9 bases from J, with 13 bases between. There are 13 residues in the CDR3. The germline CDR1 and CDR2 sequences are SGDLS and YYNGEE. The CDR3 region is CASSGTIRGEQFF. CDR3 in DNA: TGTGCCAGCAGCGGCACAATAAGGGGTGAGCAGTTCTTC.

CDR3 in amino acids: CASALPRERLRFF. CDR3 DNA: TGTGCCAGCGCCCTCCCGAGGGAACGACTCCGGTTCTTC. The V gene is TRBV7-9, the J gene TRBJ2-1; a possible D gene is TRBD2 (5 bases). V lost 8 bases to trimming and J lost 15 bases, with 23 bases between them. The CDR3 runs 13 residues. The V gene's germline CDR1 is SEHNR and CDR2 FQNEAQ (reference sequence).

The chain recombines TRBV9 with TRBJ2-2; 9 nucleotides line up with TRBD2. V was clipped by 2 bases and J by 3 bases; unmatched bases: 2. There are 15 residues in the CDR3. The V gene's germline CDR1 is SGDLS and CDR2 YYNGEE. CDR3 region: CASSVTSGYTGELFF. CDR3 DNA sequence: TGTGCCAGCAGCGTCACTAGCGGGTACACCGGGGAGCTGTTTTTT.

A word on this clone: A much larger clone differs from this one at a single base, so this may be a read error. The V gene is TRBV19, the J gene TRBJ2-3; weak D call: TRBD1 (6 bases). Germline V gene data show CDR1 as LNHDA and CDR2 as SQIVND (reference sequence). The length of the CDR3 is 15 residues. The DNA for the CDR3 is TGTGTCAGTAGTTCACTAGGGACATACACAGATACGCAGTATTTT. Amino acid sequence: CVSSSLGTYTDTQYF.

The gene calls are TRBV2 and TRBJ1-6; a possible D gene is TRBD1 (6 bases). In germline, CDR1 is SNHLY, CDR2 FYNNEI. This CDR3 contains 15 residues. V dropped 6 bases and J dropped 2 bases, with 11 bases sitting between them. CDR3 DNA sequence: TGTGCCAGCAGGACTCAGGGGACCTATAATTCACCCCTCCACTTT. Protein product: CASRTQGTYNSPLHF. Variable domain in full (rest from reference TRBV2 and TRBJ1-6): EPEVTQTPSHQVTQMGQEVILRCVPISNHLYFYWYRQILGQKVEFLVSFYNNEISEKSEIFDDQFSVERPDGSNFTLKIRSTKLEDSAMYFCASRTQGTYNSPLHFGNGTRLTVT.

The chain is built from TRBV6-2 or TRBV6-3 and TRBJ2-7; a possible D gene is TRBD1 (6 bases). The germline V gene encodes CDR1 MNHEY and CDR2 SVGEGT. The V gene lost 5 bases and the J gene lost 3 bases, with 26 bases spanning the gap. This CDR3 comprises 18 residues. The CDR3: CASSPRDKKVFPHYEQYF. In nucleotides, the CDR3 is TGTGCCAGCAGTCCCAGGGACAAGAAAGTCTTCCCACACTACGAGCAGTACTTC.

This rearrangement joins TRBV29-1 to TRBJ1-1; tentative D call: TRBD1 (5 bases). Germline V gene data show CDR1 as SQVTM and CDR2 as ANQGSEA. The CDR3 is 13 amino acids. Trimming removed 5 bases at V and 4 bases at J, with 14 bases between. As DNA, the CDR3 is TGCAGCGTTACGGTGGGCAGGGTCACTGAAGCTTTCTTT. Translated: CSVTVGRVTEAFF. Based on the CDR3 plus reference TRBV29-1 and TRBJ1-1, the full variable domain is SAVISQKPSRDICQRGTSLTIQCQVDSQVTMMFWYRQQPGQSLTLIATANQGSEATYESGFVIDKFPISRPNLTFSTLTVSNMSPEDSSIYLCSVTVGRVTEAFFGQGTRLTVV.

V usage is TRBV5-6 and J usage is TRBJ2-1, with TRBD2 matching over 7 bases. The CDR3 runs 15 residues. V lost 0 bases, J lost 2 bases, and 2 bases stayed unmatched. Germline CDR1 and CDR2: SGHDT and YYEEEE. The CDR3 DNA is TGTGCCAGCAGCTTGGGACTAGCCCCCTACAATGAGCAGTTCTTC. This gives the protein CASSLGLAPYNEQFF.

This rearrangement joins TRBV28 to TRBJ2-6, with D unresolved. V was shortened by 4 bases and J by 0 bases, with 10 bases between the two germline ends. CDR1 MDHEN and CDR2 SYDVKM come from the germline V gene. The CDR3 length is 16 residues. In DNA, the CDR3 is TGTGCCAGCAGTTCCTTCTCGGGCTCTGGGGCCAACGTCCTGACTTTC. As protein: CASSSFSGSGANVLTF.

This CDR3 is CASSQDSGTSGLLTQYF. Here the CDR3 DNA reads TGCGCCAGCAGCCAAGATTCAGGGACTAGCGGTTTATTGACCCAGTACTTC. The chain links TRBV4-3 to TRBJ2-5; 11 nucleotides agree with TRBD2. The germline gives CDR1 LGHNA, CDR2 YSLEER. Germline trimming cut 0 bases from V and 7 bases from J; bases unmatched to any gene: 10. The CDR3 runs to 17 residues.

The chain uses TRBV5-4 and TRBJ2-1; TRBD2 agrees at 8 bases. J lost 0 bases, V lost 2 bases, and 1 base had no gene match. Per germline, CDR1 SGHNT and CDR2 YYREEE (reference sequence). The CDR3 length is 15 residues. The CDR3 spells CASSLSGSSYNEQFF. The CDR3 nucleotides read TGTGCCAGCAGCTTAAGCGGGAGCTCCTACAATGAGCAGTTCTTC.

The V call is TRBV4-1, the J call TRBJ2-5; the match to TRBD2 covers 7 bases. Germline-derived CDR1 and CDR2 are MGHRA and YSYEKL. With 0 bases clipped from V and 4 bases from J, the junction kept 5 bases outside the gene matches. The CDR3 consists of 15 residues. In DNA, the CDR3 is TGCGCCAGCAGCCAAGAACGGCCGGGGGGAGAGACCCAGTACTTC. It translates to CASSQERPGGETQYF.

The CDR3 protein is CASSVQGSGTEAFF. As DNA, the CDR3 is TGTGCCAGCAGCGTACAGGGATCGGGCACTGAAGCTTTCTTT. The rearrangement joins TRBV7-3 to TRBJ1-1, with TRBD1 as a possible D gene (6 bases). V lost 5 bases and J lost 4, with 14 bases in between. Germline V CDR1 and CDR2: SGHTA, FQGTGA. This CDR3 contains 14 residues. Variable domain in full (rest from reference TRBV7-3 and TRBJ1-1): GAGVSQTPSNKVTEKGKYVELRCDPISGHTALYWYRQSLGQGPEFLIYFQGTGAADDSGLPNDRFFAVRPEGSVSTLKIQRTERGDSAVYLCASSVQGSGTEAFFGQGTRLTVV.

The V and J genes are TRBV5-1 and TRBJ1-1; TRBD1 aligns across 9 bases. The CDR3 covers 17 residues. The germline V gene encodes CDR1 SGHRS and CDR2 YFSETQ. The ends lost 2 bases at V and 1 base at J; junction bases unmatched: 9. CDR3 nucleotides: TGCGCCAGCAGCTTCACAGGGGGCGCTTTCCCGAACACTGAAGCTTTCTTT. It yields the protein CASSFTGGAFPNTEAFF.